This is a list of T cell receptor beta chains from one sample in a study of blood T cell repertoires in COVID-19. Method: immunoSEQ multiplex PCR; TCRdb's copy keeps in-frame clones and lacks some. The table shows hundreds of thousands of clones, with around four fifths occurring only once. Sequenced input: peripheral blood. Receptor source: an elderly woman with active or convalescent COVID-19. Both conserved end residues are part of each CDR3. A D gene is named only where the DNA matches it firmly. Rows may omit the clone size; those that give it use once, few, many or a size class.

size | D | J | V | CDR3 | DNA
- | TRBD1 | TRBJ2-7 | TRBV5-1 | CASSLGDRGYEQYF | TGCGCCAGCAGCTTGGGGGACAGGGGTTACGAGCAGTACTTC
- | - | TRBJ1-1 | TRBV20-1 | CSAGAVEAFF | TGCAGTGCAGGGGCAGTTGAAGCTTTCTTT
- | - | TRBJ2-3 | TRBV29-1 | CSVEDGQSTDTQYF | TGCAGCGTTGAAGACGGACAGAGCACAGATACGCAGTATTTT
- | - | TRBJ2-5 | TRBV12-3/TRBV12-4 | CASSFGQGETQYF | TGTGCCAGCAGTTTTGGGCAGGGAGAGACCCAGTACTTC
- | TRBD1 | TRBJ1-2 | TRBV6-2/TRBV6-3 | CASSWTGEVGYTF | TGTGCCAGCAGTTGGACAGGGGAAGTCGGCTACACCTTC
- | TRBD2 | TRBJ2-7 | TRBV30 | CAWSVGGVYEQYF | TGTGCCTGGAGTGTTGGGGGGGTATACGAGCAGTACTTC
once | - | TRBJ1-5 | TRBV21-1 | CASSKNPLNRDTQPQHF | TGTGCCAGCAGCAAAAACCCTTTAAACAGGGACACTCAGCCCCAGCATTTT
- | - | TRBJ1-5 | TRBV7-9 | CASSPTGSNQPQHF | TGTGCCAGCAGCCCTACAGGTAGCAATCAGCCCCAGCATTTT
- | - | TRBJ2-1 | TRBV11-2 | CASSLEGFSYNEQFF | TGTGCCAGCAGCTTAGAGGGCTTTTCCTACAATGAGCAGTTCTTC
- | - | TRBJ2-2 | TRBV10-3 | CAISEWSTTGELFF | TGTGCCATCAGTGAATGGAGTACCACCGGGGAGCTGTTTTTT
- | - | TRBJ2-3 | TRBV9 | CASSVAMSTDTQYF | TGTGCCAGCAGCGTCGCTATGAGCACAGATACGCAGTATTTT
few | - | TRBJ1-1 | TRBV18 | CASSETTGGTEAFF | TGTGCCAGCTCTGAAACGACAGGTGGCACTGAAGCTTTCTTT
- | TRBD2 | TRBJ2-1 | TRBV9 | CASSVSSRGATYNEQFF | TGTGCCAGCAGCGTATCTTCGCGGGGGGCAACCTACAATGAGCAGTTCTTC
few | TRBD2 | TRBJ2-7 | TRBV7-2 | CASSPGLAASYEQYF | TGTGCCAGCAGCCCGGGACTAGCGGCCTCCTACGAGCAGTACTTC
- | TRBD2 | TRBJ2-1 | TRBV5-1 | CASSFTLAGEYNEQFF | TGCGCCAGCAGCTTTACCCTAGCGGGGGAATACAATGAGCAGTTCTTC
- | TRBD2 | TRBJ2-3 | TRBV11-2 | CASSLLAGAHTDTQYF | TGTGCCAGCAGCTTACTAGCGGGAGCCCACACAGATACGCAGTATTTT
- | TRBD2 | TRBJ2-5 | TRBV28 | CASTLGGASGGIQETQYF | TGTGCCAGCACCTTGGGCGGGGCTAGCGGGGGGATCCAAGAGACCCAGTACTTC
- | - | TRBJ2-7 | TRBV7-2 | CASSLAAGANPYEQYF | TGTGCCAGCAGCTTAGCGGCGGGGGCCAATCCCTACGAGCAGTACTTC
- | TRBD2 | TRBJ2-5 | TRBV14 | CASSQGLAGSQETQYF | TGTGCCAGCAGCCAAGGACTAGCGGGGAGTCAAGAGACCCAGTACTTC
- | - | TRBJ2-1 | TRBV21-1 | CASATSYNEQFF | TGTGCCAGCGCCACTAGCTACAATGAGCAGTTCTTC
once | - | TRBJ1-4 | TRBV2 | CASSLNRKKNEKLFF | TGTGCCAGCAGTTTGAACAGGAAGAAGAATGAAAAACTGTTTTTT
- | - | TRBJ2-1 | TRBV27 | CASSPLSYNEQFF | TGTGCCAGCAGCCCCCTTTCCTACAATGAGCAGTTCTTC
- | - | TRBJ1-4 | TRBV28 | CASSLDWRAGGKLFF | TGTGCCAGCAGTTTAGATTGGAGGGCTGGGGGAAAACTGTTTTTT
- | TRBD1 | TRBJ2-7 | TRBV4-1 | CASSQPFRGQYEQYF | TGCGCCAGCAGCCAACCTTTCAGGGGGCAGTACGAGCAGTACTTC